This TCR beta chain was recovered during a study of human T cells and chemical hapten exposure. The overall study: The sensitizer, 2% DPC, was used on around 2 cm by around 2 cm of upper inner arm skin. Study findings and constraints: Because they had alopecia, donors may respond immunologically unlike healthy people.

About this clonotype itself: Its target is not known. An end of the junction does not agree with germline; a read error may underlie this.

TCRdb analysed the RACE reads with MiXCR anew, one entry per CDR3 protein. Of under 200,000 distinct CDR3 sequences listed, roughly 30% are singletons. Indicated time point: pre-sensitization, week 0. Treatment described: therapeutic diphenylcyclopropenone sensitization with weekly scalp DPC. The CDR3 loop spans 15 amino acids. The V gene's germline CDR1 is SGHKS and CDR2 YYEKEE (reference sequence). The sequence derives from a woman in her 30s with alopecia areata. Some clones in this sample may be carry-over from other donors' samples. The rearrangement joins TRBV5-5 to TRBJ2-7; D may match TRBD1 or TRBD2 (5 bases each). The sequences come from whole blood, collected in connection with sensitization to the hapten diphenylcyclopropenone (DPC). CDR3 DNA sequence: TGTGCCGGCAGCCTATTTTATGACGGGGCCTCCGAGCAGTACTTC. Amino acids: CAGSLFYDGASEQYF.